The sequence of this T cell receptor beta chain was determined in a study of blood T cell repertoires in COVID-19. Study-wide background: Both acute and convalescent COVID-19 samples were obtained from the United States, Italy and Spain.

Under the authors' procedure: Reference gene primer amplification gave estimated nucleated cell counts. Method: immunoSEQ multiplex PCR; TCRdb's copy keeps in-frame clones and lacks some. Clone size and V and J calls were adopted from that table, with D and trimming inferred from the DNA. This table holds 200,000 to 300,000 clones, 70% to 90% found once. Germline CDR1 and CDR2: SNHLY and FYNNEI. The CDR3 is 15 amino acids. Trimming cost V 8 bases and J 7 bases; bases outside gene matches: 7. This TCR derives from a woman in her thirties with acute or convalescent COVID-19. The rearrangement links TRBV2 to TRBJ2-2, with 13 bases lining up with TRBD2. Sequenced material: peripheral blood. The CDR3 region is CASDGLAGAVGELFF. Here the CDR3 DNA reads TGTGCCAGCGACGGACTAGCGGGAGCGGTCGGGGAGCTGTTTTTT.